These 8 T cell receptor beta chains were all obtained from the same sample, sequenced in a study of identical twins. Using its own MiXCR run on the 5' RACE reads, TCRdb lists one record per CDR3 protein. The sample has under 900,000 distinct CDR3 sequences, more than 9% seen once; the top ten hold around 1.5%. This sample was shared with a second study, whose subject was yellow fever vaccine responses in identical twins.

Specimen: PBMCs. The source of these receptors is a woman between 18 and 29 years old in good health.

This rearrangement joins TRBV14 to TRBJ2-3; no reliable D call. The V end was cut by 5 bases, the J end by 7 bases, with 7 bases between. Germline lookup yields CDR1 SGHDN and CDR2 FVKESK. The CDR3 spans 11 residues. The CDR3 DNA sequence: TGTGCCAGCAGCTCCTCCCATACGCAGTATTTT. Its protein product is CASSSSHTQYF.

In DNA form, the CDR3 reads TGTGCCAGTAGTATAGGAGGCAGCTCTGGGGCCAACGTCCTGACTTTC. It is translated as CASSIGGSSGANVLTF. The rearrangement uses TRBV19 and TRBJ2-6; D unresolved. The germline CDR1 and CDR2 sequences are LNHDA and SQIVND (reference sequence). With 1 base removed from V and 0 bases from J, the gap between germline ends came to 7 bases. The CDR3 has 16 amino acids.

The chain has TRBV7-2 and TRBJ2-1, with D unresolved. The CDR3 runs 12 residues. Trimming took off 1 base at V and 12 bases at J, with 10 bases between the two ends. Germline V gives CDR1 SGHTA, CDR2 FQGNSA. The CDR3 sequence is CASSLGSDSQFF. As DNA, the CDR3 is TGTGCCAGCAGCTTAGGTTCTGACTCGCAGTTCTTC.

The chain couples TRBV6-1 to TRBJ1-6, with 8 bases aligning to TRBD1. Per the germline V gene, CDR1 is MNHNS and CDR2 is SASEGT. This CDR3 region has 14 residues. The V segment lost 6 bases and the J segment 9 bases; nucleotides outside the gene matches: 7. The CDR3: CASSDDRGRSPLHF. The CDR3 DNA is TGTGCCAGCAGCGACGACAGGGGTCGTTCACCCCTCCACTTT.

The CDR3 nucleotides are TGTGCCAGCAGTTACTCGGGCCGGGGGGTAAACACCGGGGAGCTGTTTTTT. Residues: CASSYSGRGVNTGELFF. The chain uses TRBV6-5 and TRBJ2-2; 7 positions agree with TRBD2. Germline V CDR1 and CDR2: MNHEY, SVGAGI. CDR3 length: 17 amino acids. V lost 0 bases to trimming and J lost 2 bases; unmatched junction nucleotides: 6.

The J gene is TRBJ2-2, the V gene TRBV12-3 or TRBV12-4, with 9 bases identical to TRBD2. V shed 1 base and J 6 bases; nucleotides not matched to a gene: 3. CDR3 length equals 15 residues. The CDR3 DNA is TGTGCCAGCAGTTTAGGGGGCGGGAGGGCCGGGGAGCTGTTTTTT. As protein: CASSLGGGRAGELFF.

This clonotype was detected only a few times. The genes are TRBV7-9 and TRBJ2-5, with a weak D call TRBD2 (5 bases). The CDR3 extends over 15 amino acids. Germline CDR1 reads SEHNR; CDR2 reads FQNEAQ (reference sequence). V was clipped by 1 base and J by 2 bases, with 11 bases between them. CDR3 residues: CASSLVFGGQETQYF. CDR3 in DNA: TGTGCCAGCAGCTTAGTATTTGGCGGGCAAGAGACCCAGTACTTC.

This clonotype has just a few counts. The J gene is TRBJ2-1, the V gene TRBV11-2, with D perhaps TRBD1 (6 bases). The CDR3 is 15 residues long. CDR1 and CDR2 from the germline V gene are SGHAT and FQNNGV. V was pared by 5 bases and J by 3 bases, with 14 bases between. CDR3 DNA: TGTGCCAGCAGCCCCCGGGACACAAACTACAATGAGCAGTTCTTC. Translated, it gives CASSPRDTNYNEQFF.